The 11 T cell receptor beta chains below come from one sample, sequenced in a study of OX40 agonist ivuxolimab in advanced cancers. The method was immunoSEQ multiplex PCR; TCRdb's version includes in-frame clones alone and lacks a portion of them. The sample carries roughly 41,000 clones, over 75% recorded once. Specimen: CD4+ or CD8+ T cells sorted from blood, collected in a trial of the OX40 agonist ivuxolimab. The receptors originated from an adult with an advanced solid tumor such as melanoma, head and neck, liver or kidney cancer.

V usage is TRBV9 and J usage is TRBJ2-1, with D tentatively TRBD1 or TRBD2 (5 bases each). The V and J ends lost 3 bases and 3 bases respectively, with 13 bases between them. The CDR3 has 15 residues. Germline CDR1 and CDR2: SGDLS and YYNGEE. CDR3: CASSAKGDVYNEQFF. In DNA form, the CDR3 reads TGTGCCAGCAGCGCGAAAGGGGACGTCTACAATGAGCAGTTCTTC.

This chain links TRBV18 with TRBJ2-1; D call uncertain. V was pared by 0 bases and J by 8 bases, with 14 bases between. Germline assignment: CDR1 KGHSH and CDR2 LQKENI. The CDR3 spans 15 residues. Written as DNA, the CDR3 is TGTGCCAGCTCACCACCGTCGGACCTGTTTGATGAGCAGTTCTTC. It codes for CASSPPSDLFDEQFF.

The V call is TRBV30, the J call TRBJ2-1; 7 nucleotides agree with TRBD1. The CDR3 has 16 amino acids. The germline V gene has CDR1 GTSNPN and CDR2 SVGIG (reference sequence). The J segment lost 0 bases and the V segment lost 3 bases, leaving 8 bases of the junction unmatched. Written as DNA, the CDR3 is TGTGCCTGGAGCGCGAAGGGGGCTAGCTCCTACAATGAGCAGTTCTTC. Amino acids: CAWSAKGASSYNEQFF. Drawing the rest from reference TRBV30 and TRBJ2-1, the complete variable domain is SQTIHQWPATLVQPVGSPLSLECTVEGTSNPNLYWYRQAAGRGLQLLFYSVGIGQISSEVPQNLSASRPQDRQFILSSKKLLLSDSGFYLCAWSAKGASSYNEQFFGPGTRLTVL.

This sequence joins TRBV10-2 and TRBJ1-1, with unresolved D. The V gene's germline CDR1 is WSHSY and CDR2 SAAADI. V was trimmed by 3 bases and J by 6 bases, leaving 8 bases between them. This CDR3 spans 12 amino acids. This CDR3 is CASSDMGAEAFF. For the CDR3, the DNA is TGCGCCAGCAGTGACATGGGCGCTGAAGCTTTCTTT.

This sequence joins TRBV5-4 and TRBJ2-7; D may be TRBD2 (5 bases). The V gene lost 0 bases and the J gene lost 5 bases, with 6 bases spanning the gap. CDR1 is SGHNT, CDR2 YYREEE, per germline (reference sequence). CDR3 size: 12 residues. CDR3 sequence (DNA): TGTGCCAGCAGCTTGGGGGGAGACGAGCAGTACTTC. It codes for CASSLGGDEQYF.

The chain links TRBV6-1 to TRBJ1-1; 7 bases agree with TRBD1. Germline-derived CDR1 and CDR2 are MNHNS and SASEGT. V lost 6 bases to trimming and J lost 6 bases; unmatched junction nucleotides: 7. This CDR3 has 13 amino acids. CDR3 DNA sequence: TGTGCCAGCAGGGGGACAGCCGTCTCTGAAGCTTTCTTT. Encoded protein: CASRGTAVSEAFF.

The chain recombines TRBV6-1 with TRBJ1-2; 8 nucleotides agree with TRBD1. V gave up 8 bases and J gave up 4 bases; unmatched junction bases: 12. The CDR3 sequence is 15 residues long. Germline CDR1 is MNHNS and CDR2 is SASEGT. CDR3 DNA sequence: TGTGCCAGCGGCTCGCGACAGGGGATCGGCTATGGCTACACCTTC. Its protein is CASGSRQGIGYGYTF.

This chain uses TRBV19 with TRBJ2-6, with a possible D match to TRBD2 (6 bases). Germline V gene lookup returns CDR1 LNHDA and CDR2 SQIVND (reference sequence). The CDR3 loop spans 16 amino acids. The ends were cut back, 6 bases at V and 4 bases at J, with 16 bases in the middle. Here the CDR3 DNA reads TGTGCCAGTAGGCTTGGTGGAGGGCTGGGGGCCAACGTCCTGACTTTC. It translates to CASRLGGGLGANVLTF.

This chain links TRBV28 with TRBJ2-5; a possible D gene is TRBD2 (6 bases). Per the germline V gene, CDR1 is MDHEN and CDR2 is SYDVKM. The CDR3 is made up of 16 amino acids. The ends were cut back, 3 bases at V and 5 bases at J, with 19 bases in the middle. The CDR3: CASSFATDGGVETQYF. The CDR3 DNA reads TGTGCCAGCAGTTTTGCCACCGACGGCGGGGTGGAGACCCAGTACTTC.

This chain joins TRBV4-2 and TRBJ2-5; TRBD1 might be the D (6 bases). Germline assignment: CDR1 LGHNA and CDR2 YNFKEQ. This CDR3 is 14 amino acids long. Trimming took 0 bases from V and 4 from J, leaving 9 bases between them. This CDR3 reads CASSQEDRRETQYF. The CDR3 nucleotides read TGTGCCAGCAGCCAAGAAGACAGGAGAGAGACCCAGTACTTC.

The chain has TRBV2 and TRBJ2-2; 11 nucleotides align to TRBD2. This CDR3 has 16 amino acids. The ends lost 4 bases at V and 6 bases at J; junction bases unmatched: 7. Germline CDR1 and CDR2: SNHLY and FYNNEI. The CDR3 loop is CASSAVTSGAPGELFF. CDR3 sequence (DNA): TGTGCCAGCAGTGCGGTGACTAGCGGGGCGCCCGGGGAGCTGTTTTTT.